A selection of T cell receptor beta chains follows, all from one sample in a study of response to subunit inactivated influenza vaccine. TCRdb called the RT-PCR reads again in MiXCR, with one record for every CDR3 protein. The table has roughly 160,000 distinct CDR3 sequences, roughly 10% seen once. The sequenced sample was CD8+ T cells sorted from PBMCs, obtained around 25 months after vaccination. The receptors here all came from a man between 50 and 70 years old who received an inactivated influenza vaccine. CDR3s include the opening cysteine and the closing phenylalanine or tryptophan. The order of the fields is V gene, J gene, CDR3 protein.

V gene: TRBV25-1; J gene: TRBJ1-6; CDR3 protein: CASRYTGPNSPLHF
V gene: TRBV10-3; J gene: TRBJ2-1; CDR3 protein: CAISPGVGSYNEQFF
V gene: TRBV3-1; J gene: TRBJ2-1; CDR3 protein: CASSSGGDLSYNEQFF
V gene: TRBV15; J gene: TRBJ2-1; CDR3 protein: CATSSDPVGKGDEQFF
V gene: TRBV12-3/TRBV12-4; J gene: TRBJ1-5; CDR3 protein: CASSLGLSLYSNQPQHF
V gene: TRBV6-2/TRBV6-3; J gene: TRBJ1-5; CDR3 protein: CASTKGDREAQPQHF
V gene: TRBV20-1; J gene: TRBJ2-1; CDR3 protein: CSARTTFHSGSYNEQFF
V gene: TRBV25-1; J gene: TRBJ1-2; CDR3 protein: CASSTPGSEGYTF
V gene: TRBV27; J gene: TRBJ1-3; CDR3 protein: CASTNRGGSTGNTIYF
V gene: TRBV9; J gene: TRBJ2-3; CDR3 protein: CASSPLAGGHRGTQYF
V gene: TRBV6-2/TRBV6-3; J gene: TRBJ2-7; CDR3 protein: CASSYGLSSYEQYF
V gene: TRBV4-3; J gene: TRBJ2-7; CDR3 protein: CASSQDRSSYEQYF
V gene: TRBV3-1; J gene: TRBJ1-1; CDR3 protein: CASSQDQDTEAFF
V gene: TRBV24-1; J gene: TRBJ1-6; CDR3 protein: CATQLYNSPLHF
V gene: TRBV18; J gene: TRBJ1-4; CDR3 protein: CASSPPAGPSEKLFF
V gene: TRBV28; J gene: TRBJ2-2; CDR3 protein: CASSLAVLAANTGELFF
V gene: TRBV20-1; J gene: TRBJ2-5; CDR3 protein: CSARAFREEETQYF
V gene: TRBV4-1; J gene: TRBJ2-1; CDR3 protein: CASSQEAGLGYNEQFF
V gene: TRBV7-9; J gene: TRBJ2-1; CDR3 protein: CASSLRGLNEQFF
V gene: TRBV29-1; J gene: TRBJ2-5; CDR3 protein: CSVEDLNFAELQETQYF
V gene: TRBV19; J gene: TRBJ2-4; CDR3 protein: CASSIFSTGTAKNIQYF
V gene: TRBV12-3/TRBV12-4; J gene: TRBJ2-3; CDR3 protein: CASSLGHGTDTQYF
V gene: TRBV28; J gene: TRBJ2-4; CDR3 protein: CATNYGRSRDIQYF
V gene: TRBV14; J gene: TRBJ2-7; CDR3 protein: CASSQDKAAIYEQYF
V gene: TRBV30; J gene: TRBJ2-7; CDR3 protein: CAWEESYEQYF
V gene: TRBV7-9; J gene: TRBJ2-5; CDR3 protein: CASSSPRGLQETQYF
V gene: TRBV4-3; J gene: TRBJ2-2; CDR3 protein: CASSRGQGDTGELFF
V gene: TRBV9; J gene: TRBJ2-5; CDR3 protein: CASSVVPSNQETQYF